These T cell receptor beta chains were read from a single sample in a study of blood T cell repertoires in COVID-19. Assay: immunoSEQ multiplex PCR; the TCRdb copy retains only in-frame clones and omits some. The sample comprises fewer than 250,000 clones, approximately 81% of which are singletons, and 8% to 9% rests with the top ten. Sequenced input: PBMCs or T cells enriched from blood (not recorded which). These receptors were obtained from a woman in her fifties or sixties with acute COVID-19. CDR3s include the opening cysteine and the closing phenylalanine or tryptophan. A D gene is named only where the DNA matches it firmly. Clone size appears in some rows only: once, few, many, or a class for an expanded clone.

d_call	v_call	clone_size	j_call	cdr3_aa
NA	TRBV5-1	once	TRBJ2-1	CASSLTVSGEAEQFF
TRBD1	TRBV27	NA	TRBJ2-7	CASRKNGQGLFDEQYF
TRBD1	TRBV4-1	NA	TRBJ1-2	CASSQDQGAGYGYTF
TRBD1	TRBV6-5	NA	TRBJ2-2	CASSYPDRGRTGELFF
TRBD1	TRBV5-6	NA	TRBJ2-1	CASSYDRGLGLNEQFF
TRBD1	TRBV4-1	NA	TRBJ1-3	CASSPGQGASGNTIYF
NA	TRBV5-6	few	TRBJ2-7	CASSLRGNTYEQYF
NA	TRBV11-1	once	TRBJ2-3	CASSLAALGTDTQYF
TRBD1	TRBV3-1/TRBV3-2	NA	TRBJ2-5	CASSQVSNRGAETQYF
NA	TRBV19	few	TRBJ1-5	CASSKQVTQPQHF
NA	TRBV2	NA	TRBJ1-2	CASRYGRDGYTF
TRBD2	TRBV2	NA	TRBJ2-3	CASRPLAGGTDTQYF
TRBD2	TRBV28	NA	TRBJ2-7	CASSRAGVKVNEQYF
TRBD2	TRBV11-3	NA	TRBJ2-1	CASSVGAGGVDEQFF
TRBD1	TRBV28	few	TRBJ2-2	CASSRRSGTVLNWGNSGELFF
TRBD1	TRBV30	NA	TRBJ1-3	CAWGQGLNTIYF
NA	TRBV28	NA	TRBJ1-2	CASSLQVRYGYTF
NA	TRBV6-2/TRBV6-3	NA	TRBJ2-7	CASSYSTAGLSTYEQYF
NA	TRBV18	NA	TRBJ2-1	CASSPQRSGNEQFF
NA	TRBV11-3	NA	TRBJ2-7	CASSLGDWGQYF
NA	TRBV5-1	NA	TRBJ2-7	CASSLSGFQDEQYF
TRBD1	TRBV11-3	NA	TRBJ2-4	CASSFEGAENIQYF
TRBD2	TRBV5-1	NA	TRBJ2-5	CASSLFRAGGPGETQYF
TRBD1	TRBV19	NA	TRBJ2-6	CASSPTGVLGANVLTF
NA	TRBV29-1	NA	TRBJ1-1	CSVDETRGIAFF
TRBD1	TRBV10-3	NA	TRBJ2-3	CATKDRGGTDTQYF